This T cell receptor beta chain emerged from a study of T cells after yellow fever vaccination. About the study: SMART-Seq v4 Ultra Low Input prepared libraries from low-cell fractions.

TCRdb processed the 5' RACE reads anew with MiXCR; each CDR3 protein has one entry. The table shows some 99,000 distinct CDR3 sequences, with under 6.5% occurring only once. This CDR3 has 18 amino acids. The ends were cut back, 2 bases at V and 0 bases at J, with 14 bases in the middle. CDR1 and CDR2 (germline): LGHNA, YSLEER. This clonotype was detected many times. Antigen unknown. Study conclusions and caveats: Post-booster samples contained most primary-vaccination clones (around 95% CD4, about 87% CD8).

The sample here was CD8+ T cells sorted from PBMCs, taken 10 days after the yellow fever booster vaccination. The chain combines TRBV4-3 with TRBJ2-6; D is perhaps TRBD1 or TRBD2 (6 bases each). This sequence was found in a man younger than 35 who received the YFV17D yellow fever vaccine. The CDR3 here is CASSQQQEGGSGANVLTF. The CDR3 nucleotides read TGCGCCAGCAGCCAACAGCAGGAGGGGGGCTCTGGGGCCAACGTCCTGACTTTC.